This T cell receptor (beta chain) was recovered during a study of blood T cell repertoires in COVID-19. Sequenced by immunoSEQ multiplex PCR; TCRdb stores in-frame clones only, minus some. This table has about 140,000 clones, more than 75% appearing once. The V gene lost 8 bases and the J gene lost 7 bases, with 3 bases spanning the gap. The CDR3 has 10 amino acids. Germline V gene sequence: CDR1 MRHNA, CDR2 SNTAGT. This clonotype was obtained from a human donor in a cohort sampled during active COVID-19. This chain links TRBV6-4 with TRBJ1-6; unclear D gene. The sample consisted of peripheral blood. The CDR3 sequence: CASANSPLHF. The CDR3 DNA sequence: TGTGCCAGCGCGAATTCACCCCTCCACTTT.